The source of this T cell receptor (beta chain) is a study of blood T cell repertoires in COVID-19. The overall study: The samples span acute and convalescent COVID-19 from the United States, Italy and Spain. PBMCs, B-cell-depleted T cells, or T cells provided the cDNA or gDNA that made up the material.

Germline loops: CDR1 MNHEY, CDR2 SMNVEV (reference sequence). V lost 6 bases and J lost 1, with 18 bases in between. This CDR3 has 16 residues. In the source study's methods: Reference gene primer amplification yielded estimated nucleated cell counts. Measured with immunoSEQ multiplex PCR; TCRdb has only the in-frame clones, and not every one. From that table come the V and J calls and clone size; the DNA was used to work out D and trimming. The table shows 250,000 to 350,000 clones, with 75% to 90% occurring only once. The specimen sequenced was peripheral blood. The rearrangement uses TRBV27 and TRBJ2-5; TRBD2 is a possible D gene (7 bases). The receptor was isolated from a man aged 18 to 29 with active or convalescent COVID-19. As DNA, the CDR3 is TGTGCCAGCAGCCAAAGGGGGGGCTGGGGCCAAGAGACCCAGTACTTC. Protein: CASSQRGGWGQETQYF.